This T cell receptor (beta chain) is from a study of shared clonotypes between healthy human individuals (TCRdb year 2020). About the full investigation: A couple of women and a few men aged 18 to 49 years were included in the cohort. For each donor, three plates each were used for CD4 naive and CD4 memory, two plates were used for CD8 naive, and one plate was used for CD8 memory. To estimate repertoire size and how much clonotype sharing occurs between individuals, the study deeply sequenced the blood TCR repertoires of several healthy adults. To increase sequencing depth and limit assay-specific biases, different laboratories used diverse techniques to prepare libraries and sequence TCR repertoires. Each donor's leukapheresis produced roughly between about 0.9 and 9.5 billion PBMCs.

The donors were healthy, HIV-negative adults who had no recently reported acute infections or vaccinations. All donors were Caucasian adults living in Nashville, Tennessee, USA. CD4+ T cells were enriched through magnetic negative selection, after which naive cells were positively selected on CD45RA and the remaining negative fraction served as the memory subset. Blood was obtained by leukapheresis, after which PBMCs were separated by Ficoll-Histopaque density gradient centrifugation and cryopreserved in liquid nitrogen vapor phase. Analytical flow cytometry was used to check the purity and quantity of each magnetically sorted T cell population. From each sorted fraction, genomic DNA was isolated and quantified by UV absorbance on a Nanodrop 2000c. Per the germline V gene, SGHTS is the CDR1 and YDEGEE is the CDR2. V has 6 bases trimmed and J has 5 bases trimmed; junction bases matching no gene number 9. The CDR3 has 14 amino acids, counting the end cysteine and phenylalanine. The DNA shown is the 42-base CDR3, in frame from base 1.

Points the paper makes about the study in general: Naive subsets generally had larger estimated clonotype richness than memory subsets did. Clonotypes shared by all four sorted-subset donors showed higher generation probabilities than non-shared clonotypes. Based on pairwise subsampling, the degree of clonotype sharing among donors was expected to be affected by sequencing depth. Roughly 5% of naive CD4, 3.5% of naive CD8, roughly 2.4% of memory CD4, and over 0.35% of memory CD8 clonotypes were shared across several donors. The genetic and exposure-history diversity represented was limited by the small number of donors. Sampling was restricted to blood, and TCR repertoires in tissue are likely to differ from TCR repertoires in blood. Even with the large sequencing depth, rarefaction of the sorted-subset datasets indicated that sequencing was incomplete.

Using the deep immunoSEQ assay, multiplex PCR amplified TCR CDR3 regions from genomic DNA. Extracted genomic DNA from each cell subset was distributed evenly across all wells of several immunoSEQ 96-well plates, and each plate was treated as a replicate. For sorted subsets, approximately 200 ng of genomic DNA, equivalent to tens of thousands of T cell genomes, went into each replicate PCR. The purified libraries were quantified using a Qubit 3.0 fluorometer, sized with a Bioanalyzer 2100, and then quantified again using the KAPA Library Quantification kit. Every immunoSEQ 96-well plate was sequenced on a separate single-read 150-cycle Illumina NextSeq 550 flow cell. On the study's bioinformatics: Because only junctional sequences without quality scores were contained in the immunoSEQ output, filtering matching that applied to full-length reads could not be performed. Sequences were annotated with PyIR, a Python wrapper for IgBLAST v1.9, and V/J genes and CDR3 were assigned using IMGT germline references. Reads were removed for weak V/J assignments (E-value above 1e-6), missing CDR3, stop codons, out-of-frame junctions, or ambiguous translated residues. A V3J clonotype was defined by an identical inferred V gene, J gene, and CDR3 amino acid sequence. The percentage overlap between two repertoires was calculated by dividing the number of shared unique clonotypes by the size of the smaller repertoire. Repertoire richness was assessed with RTK rarefaction, the Chao1 estimator, and Recon v2.1 estimates of unobserved clonotypes. Generation probabilities for all TCRbeta clonotypes obtained by the gDNA method from a handful of donors were computed using OLGA. Drawn from immuneACCESS, this table holds only the in-frame rearrangements with V and J called that TCRdb kept. Clones are partly lost; checked studies trace under half to an unresolved V gene and leave the rest unexplained. The V and J calls and clone size are taken from that table; D and trimming were inferred from the DNA. In this sample the table shows 1.6 million or so clones, 98% of which occur a single time. About 0.4% of the sample is held by the ten biggest clonotypes.

In the case of this clone: The antigen it recognizes is unknown. Qualities for individual bases were not recorded, and no much larger clone is one base off.

The sequence links TRBV5-8 to TRBJ1-1; 8 junctional bases match TRBD1. This TCR came from a man aged 25-40 years in good health. The sequencing input was naive CD4+ T cells sorted from blood. The sample's cell subset or site label, decoded: CD45RA+ positively selected. CDR3 sequence: CASKGQGSLTEAFF. The bases read TGTGCCAGCAAAGGACAGGGATCCCTAACTGAAGCTTTCTTT.